This T cell receptor beta chain is from a study of blood T cell repertoires in COVID-19. Looking at the study overall: Material from acute and convalescent COVID-19 was sourced from the United States, Italy and Spain.

It was during active infection that Seattle patients were enrolled and then longitudinally followed. Germline assignment: CDR1 SGHDT and CDR2 YYEEEE. The V and J ends lost 2 bases and 3 bases, in that order; junction bases with no gene match: 4. The CDR3 length is 14 residues. Original handling: Reference gene primer amplification gave estimated nucleated cell counts. Sequencing used immunoSEQ multiplex PCR; TCRdb keeps in-frame clones, though not all of them. The DNA was the basis for D and trimming; V, J and clone size are from that table. This repertoire shows about 100,000 clones, 80% to 90% found once; its top ten account for around 5%.

The source of this sequence is a man at least 80 years old with COVID-19, enrolled during active disease. This chain links TRBV5-6 with TRBJ2-7; 8 nucleotides align to TRBD1. The sequencing input was peripheral blood. The CDR3 region has the DNA TGTGCCAGCAGCTTCACAGGGGGGTTCTACGAGCAGTACTTC. Protein: CASSFTGGFYEQYF.